A single sample is the source of the 16 T cell receptor beta chains below, sequenced in a study of T-cell reconstitution after alpha-beta-depleted transplantation in children. Notes on the study in general: Newly generated T cells supplied most T-cell counts and diversity one year post-transplant.

Preparation of the TCRbeta library involved a method that used unique molecular identifiers. TCRdb reanalysed the PCR reads using MiXCR and keeps one entry per CDR3 protein. Among about 300,000 distinct CDR3 sequences listed, approximately 7.3% were seen once. No antigen has been assigned to these receptors. The sequencing used peripheral blood, collected 360 days after TCRalphabeta/CD19-depleted stem cell transplant. The receptor source for this set is a female patient aged 2-10 years who had a stem cell transplant for Fanconi anemia, so the T cells may come from the graft donor.

This clonotype was recorded at least ten times. Written as DNA, the CDR3 is TGTGCCACCAGCAGCAGAGGTTCGGTCCAAGAGACCCAGTACTTC. Translated, it gives CATSSRGSVQETQYF. J is TRBJ2-5 and V is TRBV15, with no clear D. The CDR3 loop spans 15 amino acids. Between the trimmed V and J ends, which lost 3 bases and 1 base, there was a span of 12 bases. The germline CDR1 and CDR2 sequences are LNHNV and YYDKDF (reference sequence).

This clonotype was counted ten times or more. The rearrangement uses TRBV12-3 or TRBV12-4 and TRBJ2-1, with 11 bases aligning to TRBD1. V dropped 5 bases and J dropped 8; count of bases not matched to a gene: 8. The CDR3 loop spans 15 amino acids. The CDR3, as DNA: TGTGCCAGCAGTGTCTGGACAGGGGGCGCGGATGAGCAGTTCTTC. Protein sequence: CASSVWTGGADEQFF.

This clonotype was observed a handful of times. The chain couples TRBV5-4 to TRBJ2-1, with D tentatively TRBD2 (6 bases). V dropped 9 bases and J dropped 10 bases, with 26 bases sitting between them. The germline CDR1 and CDR2 sequences are SGHNT and YYREEE (reference sequence). This CDR3 is built from 15 residues. The chain's CDR3 is CATAAPGLMGEEQFF. The CDR3 nucleotides are TGTGCCACCGCCGCCCCGGGACTCATGGGAGAGGAGCAGTTCTTC.

A few counts support this clonotype. The chain links TRBV28 to TRBJ1-1; possibly TRBD1 for D (5 bases). CDR1 and CDR2 (germline): MDHEN, SYDVKM. The ends were cut back, 6 bases at V and 3 bases at J, with 14 bases in the middle. CDR3 size: 14 residues. CDR3 nucleotides: TGTGCCAGCAGGTGGGGCGCGTTGTACACTGAAGCTTTCTTT. As protein: CASRWGALYTEAFF.

This clonotype has a count of ten or more. The V and J genes are TRBV20-1 and TRBJ1-3; D uncertain. The germline V gene has CDR1 DFQATT and CDR2 SNEGSKA (reference sequence). Deletions cut 6 bases from V and 0 bases from J, with 12 bases between. CDR3 length equals 14 residues. The CDR3 spells CSARIPFSGNTIYF. Written as DNA, the CDR3 is TGCAGTGCGCGGATTCCCTTCTCTGGAAACACCATATATTTT.

This clonotype was observed a few times. V usage is TRBV7-2 and J usage is TRBJ1-6, with D possibly being TRBD1 (5 bases). This CDR3 is built from 15 residues. V gave up 5 bases and J gave up 13 bases, with 21 bases separating them. The germline CDR1 and CDR2 sequences are SGHTA and FQGNSA. The DNA of the CDR3 is TGTGCCAGCAGCCCCAGATGGAGGGGAGGAACTCCCCTCCACTTT. This gives the protein CASSPRWRGGTPLHF.

This clonotype has only a few counts. CDR3 amino acids: CASSEAGIRYEQYF. CDR3 nucleotide sequence: TGTGCCAGCAGTGAGGCCGGGATCCGCTACGAGCAGTACTTC. The J gene is TRBJ2-7, the V gene TRBV6-1; possible D gene TRBD2, 5 bases. The CDR3 runs to 14 residues. Germline V gives CDR1 MNHNS, CDR2 SASEGT. V lost 3 bases, J lost 3 bases, and 12 bases lay in between.

In its sample, this clonotype was seen many times. CDR3 in amino acids: CASSFGPRDFYSQPQHF. In nucleotides, the CDR3 is TGTGCCAGCAGTTTCGGCCCCAGGGATTTTTATAGTCAGCCCCAGCATTTT. The rearrangement joins TRBV12-3 or TRBV12-4 to TRBJ1-5; D perhaps matches TRBD1 (5 bases). This CDR3 has 17 residues. Trimming took off 3 bases at V and 6 bases at J, with 21 bases between the two ends.

This rearrangement joins TRBV20-1 to TRBJ2-7; no firm D call. CDR1 DFQATT and CDR2 SNEGSKA come from the germline V gene (reference sequence). V was clipped by 3 bases and J by 2 bases, with 17 bases between them. The CDR3 is 15 residues long. The CDR3 loop reads CSARAGQTLTYEQYF. CDR3 sequence (DNA): TGCAGTGCTAGGGCTGGCCAAACCTTAACCTACGAGCAGTACTTC.

Ten or more counts support this clonotype. The chain uses TRBV28 and TRBJ1-2; no definite D call. The length of the CDR3 is 17 residues. The V end was cut by 2 bases, the J end by 8 bases, with 24 bases between. CDR1 is MDHEN, CDR2 SYDVKM, per germline. The CDR3 here is CASSLRAWRQRLRGYTF. The CDR3 DNA follows: TGTGCCAGCAGTTTACGAGCTTGGCGGCAGCGACTACGAGGCTACACCTTC.

This clonotype showed up many times. The chain uses TRBV4-1 and TRBJ2-1, with D possibly TRBD2 on 5 matching bases. The ends were cut back, 4 bases at V and 4 bases at J, with 20 bases in the middle. The CDR3 is 17 amino acids. Germline V gene sequence: CDR1 MGHRA, CDR2 YSYEKL. CDR3 amino acids: CASSPETGTSQYNEQFF. Written as DNA, the CDR3 is TGCGCCAGCAGCCCCGAAACCGGAACTAGTCAATACAATGAGCAGTTCTTC.

This clonotype appeared a few times. A junction end diverges from the germline sequence, so it may reflect a read error. The chain has TRBV12-3 or TRBV12-4 and TRBJ2-3; a possible D gene is TRBD2 (6 bases). The CDR3 has 18 residues. In nucleotides, the CDR3 is TGTGCCTGCAGTTTAGCGCTCGGGGGAAGGGACAGCACAGATACGCAGTATTTT. It is translated as CACSLALGGRDSTDTQYF.

This clonotype was observed a few times. V gene TRBV12-5 combines with J gene TRBJ2-5; maybe TRBD2 (6 bases). Trimming removed 3 bases from V and 4 bases from J, with 12 bases in between. CDR1 and CDR2 (germline): LGHNT, FRNRAP. The CDR3 runs 14 residues. The chain's CDR3 is CASGFGEAPETQYF. CDR3 in DNA: TGTGCTAGTGGTTTCGGGGAGGCCCCAGAGACCCAGTACTTC.

Only a few counts were recorded for this clonotype. V and J are TRBV4-1 and TRBJ1-1, with unresolved D. V lost 0 bases and J 2 bases, leaving 13 bases between the germline ends. This CDR3 region has 16 residues. Germline loops: CDR1 MGHRA, CDR2 YSYEKL. The DNA of the CDR3 is TGCGCCAGCAGCCAAGATCTCGTCAACAGAAACACTGAAGCTTTCTTT. It is translated as CASSQDLVNRNTEAFF.

This clonotype has ten or more counts. CDR3 coding DNA: TGTGCCAGCAGTCCCACGACAATCATCTACGAGCAGTACGTC. This gives the protein CASSPTTIIYEQYV. V usage is TRBV28 and J usage is TRBJ2-7; no clear D gene. The length of the CDR3 is 14 residues. CDR1 and CDR2 (germline): MDHEN, SYDVKM. V was shortened by 5 bases and J by 3 bases, with 14 bases between the two germline ends.

Only a few counts were recorded for this clonotype. The chain is built from TRBV9 and TRBJ2-7; D not certain. Germline V lookup: CDR1 SGDLS, CDR2 YYNGEE. Trimming pared 3 bases from V and 6 bases from J, leaving 19 bases between. The CDR3 consists of 15 residues. For the CDR3, the DNA is TGTGCCAGCAGCGCCAACCTTGACCGGTTGAGCGAGCAGTACTTC. This sequence encodes CASSANLDRLSEQYF.